Listed here are 27 T cell receptor beta chains from one sample, sequenced in a study of CD8 T cells in Susac syndrome. Random-hexamer reverse transcription was applied to roughly 0.5 to 1 ug RNA. One entry per CDR3 protein, called by TCRdb with MiXCR from the immunoSEQ multiplex PCR reads. The sample carries 100,000 or so distinct CDR3 sequences, approximately 91% recorded once. The sequenced sample consisted of CD4+ T cells from PBMCs. Receptors originate from a human donor in good health.

The chain is built from TRBV2 and TRBJ1-5, with D unclear. The CDR3 extends over 14 amino acids. CDR1 and CDR2 (germline): SNHLY, FYNNEI. The ends were cut back, 7 bases at V and 5 bases at J, with 15 bases in the middle. CDR3 DNA: TGTGCCAGCATAACGACACAGACCGATCAGCCCCAGCATTTT. It yields the protein CASITTQTDQPQHF.

The chain employs TRBV7-2 and TRBJ2-1; TRBD1 matches at 9 bases. The CDR3 length is 17 residues. The V and J ends lost 2 bases and 7 bases, in that order; junction bases with no gene match: 12. The germline V gene has CDR1 SGHTA and CDR2 FQGNSA. The chain's CDR3 is CASSLYFKGQGWNEQFF. The DNA of the CDR3 is TGTGCCAGCAGCTTATACTTCAAGGGACAGGGTTGGAATGAGCAGTTCTTC.

This sequence joins TRBV6-5 and TRBJ2-2; the match to TRBD1 covers 10 bases. CDR1 is MNHEY and CDR2 is SVGAGI in the germline V gene. V lost 4 bases and J lost 4; bases outside the gene matches: 3. The CDR3 sequence is 15 residues long. CDR3 residues: CASSSRTGGTGELFF. The CDR3 nucleotides read TGTGCCAGCAGTTCTCGGACAGGGGGCACCGGGGAGCTGTTTTTT.

The rearrangement uses TRBV30 and TRBJ2-1, with 8 bases that match TRBD2. The CDR3 length is 15 residues. Per the germline V gene, CDR1 is GTSNPN and CDR2 is SVGIG (reference sequence). J gave up 5 bases and V 3 bases, and 9 bases lay outside the gene matches. CDR3 protein: CAWSTRAGDHNEQFF. The CDR3 DNA follows: TGTGCCTGGAGCACTAGAGCGGGAGACCACAATGAGCAGTTCTTC.

This clonotype was seen a single time. The rearrangement links TRBV19 to TRBJ2-6; D unresolved. The germline V gene has CDR1 LNHDA and CDR2 SQIVND (reference sequence). V lost 6 bases to trimming and J lost 4 bases, with 16 bases between them. The CDR3 is made up of 16 amino acids. This CDR3 is CASSDPRALGANVLTF. CDR3 sequence (DNA): TGTGCCAGTAGCGACCCAAGGGCGCTCGGGGCCAACGTCCTGACTTTC.

The chain has TRBV3-1 and TRBJ2-7, with 7 bases fitting TRBD1. Germline CDR1 reads LGHDT; CDR2 reads YNNKEL (reference sequence). The CDR3 runs to 19 residues. J was trimmed by 2 bases and V by 4 bases; bases with no gene match: 20. CDR3 coding DNA: TGTGCCAGCAGCCCGGAATTTGGGACAGCGAAAGCCTTAACCTACGAGCAGTACTTC. Translated: CASSPEFGTAKALTYEQYF.

V is TRBV7-6 and J is TRBJ2-7, with D perhaps matching TRBD1 (5 bases). The germline V gene has CDR1 SGHVS and CDR2 FNYEAQ. The CDR3 is 15 amino acids. Trimming stripped 0 bases from V and 5 bases from J, with 14 bases between. The CDR3 spells CASSLALIGVNEQYF. The DNA for the CDR3 is TGTGCCAGCAGCTTAGCGCTGATAGGGGTTAACGAGCAGTACTTC.

The chain links TRBV2 to TRBJ2-3; weak D call: TRBD2 (6 bases). V was trimmed by 1 base and J by 2 bases, leaving 13 bases between them. The CDR3 covers 16 residues. The V gene's germline CDR1 is SNHLY and CDR2 FYNNEI. In DNA, the CDR3 is TGTGCCAGCAGTGAAGGACTAGACTTCTACACAGATACGCAGTATTTT. It encodes CASSEGLDFYTDTQYF.

The chain carries TRBV5-1 and TRBJ2-7, with D tentatively TRBD1 (5 bases). Trimming shortened V by 4 bases and J by 2 bases, and 16 bases separated the two germline ends. CDR3 length equals 15 residues. CDR1 SGHRS and CDR2 YFSETQ come from the germline V gene. The CDR3 loop reads CASSLLTEYPYEQYF. CDR3 DNA: TGCGCCAGCAGCCTTTTGACAGAATACCCCTACGAGCAGTACTTC.

The gene calls are TRBV2 and TRBJ2-5; D unclear. The V end lost 7 bases, the J end lost 0 bases, and 6 bases lay between the germline ends. This CDR3 spans 12 amino acids. CDR1 SNHLY and CDR2 FYNNEI come from the germline V gene. The CDR3 reads CASNKYQETQYF. The DNA of the CDR3 is TGTGCCAGCAATAAGTACCAAGAGACCCAGTACTTC.

The genes are TRBV4-3 and TRBJ2-1, with 12 bases aligning to TRBD2. Germline V lookup: CDR1 LGHNA, CDR2 YSLEER. The CDR3 loop spans 18 amino acids. Trimming took 4 bases from V and 3 from J; bases not matched to a gene: 10. The CDR3 loop is CASSPPPRLAGVYNEQFF. The CDR3 nucleotides are TGCGCCAGCAGCCCTCCCCCCAGACTAGCGGGGGTCTACAATGAGCAGTTCTTC.

The gene calls are TRBV20-1 and TRBJ2-7, with D perhaps matching TRBD1 (6 bases). Germline assignment: CDR1 DFQATT and CDR2 SNEGSKA (reference sequence). CDR3 size: 12 residues. The germline V and J ends were trimmed by 4 bases and 5 bases, with 12 bases remaining between them. This CDR3 reads CSATRTENEQYF. The CDR3 bases are TGCAGTGCTACCAGGACAGAGAACGAGCAGTACTTC.

V usage is TRBV27 and J usage is TRBJ2-1; D is possibly TRBD2 (5 bases). There are 14 residues in the CDR3. Between the trimmed V and J ends, which lost 5 bases and 6 bases, there was a span of 14 bases. The germline gives CDR1 MNHEY, CDR2 SMNVEV (reference sequence). The CDR3 DNA sequence: TGTGCCAGCAGTACTCGACAAGGGAGCAATGAGCAGTTCTTC. Translated, it gives CASSTRQGSNEQFF.

This chain connects TRBV27 to TRBJ1-5, with D maybe TRBD1 (5 bases). Trimming cost V 3 bases and J 4 bases, with 10 bases left between them. Germline CDR1 and CDR2: MNHEY and SMNVEV (reference sequence). The CDR3 is 14 residues long. CDR3 residues: CASSFGGANQPQHF. For the CDR3, the DNA is TGTGCCAGCAGTTTTGGGGGAGCAAATCAGCCCCAGCATTTT.

The CDR3 region has the DNA TGTGCCAGTAGTATAGCGGGGGGGGCTAATGAAAAACTGTTTTTT. Amino acid sequence: CASSIAGGANEKLFF. The chain uses TRBV19 and TRBJ1-4, with a possible D match to TRBD1 (5 bases). The CDR3 sequence is 15 residues long. Trimming shortened V by 1 base and J by 3 bases, and 9 bases separated the two germline ends. The germline CDR1 and CDR2 sequences are LNHDA and SQIVND (reference sequence).

This chain connects TRBV7-9 to TRBJ1-2, with D possibly matching TRBD1 (6 bases). The CDR3 totals 17 residues. Deletions cut 5 bases from V and 7 bases from J, with 26 bases between. Germline assignment: CDR1 SEHNR and CDR2 FQNEAQ (reference sequence). The CDR3 here is CASSGWDTSSERGGYTF. The DNA for the CDR3 is TGTGCCAGCAGCGGTTGGGACACCTCATCCGAACGAGGTGGCTACACCTTC.

The chain couples TRBV5-1 to TRBJ1-1; TRBD1 matches at 10 bases. The CDR3 length is 16 residues. The J segment lost 6 bases and the V segment lost 4 bases, leaving 12 bases of the junction unmatched. The germline V gene encodes CDR1 SGHRS and CDR2 YFSETQ. The DNA for the CDR3 is TGCGCCAGCAGCCTCACAACCCTTGGACAGGGGGCTGAAGCTTTCTTT. It encodes CASSLTTLGQGAEAFF.

This rearrangement joins TRBV12-3 or TRBV12-4 to TRBJ2-1; D might be TRBD1 or TRBD2, each matching 6 bases. This CDR3 contains 17 residues. Trimming stripped 1 base from V and 3 bases from J, with 16 bases between. In DNA, the CDR3 is TGTGCCAGCAGTTTAGATCGGGTTGGGGGGCTCTACAATGAGCAGTTCTTC. This codes for CASSLDRVGGLYNEQFF.

This chain links TRBV19 with TRBJ1-2; no definite D call. This CDR3 has 11 residues. V gave up 9 bases and J gave up 6 bases, with 11 bases separating them. Germline CDR1 is LNHDA and CDR2 is SQIVND (reference sequence). In nucleotides, the CDR3 is TGTGCCAGCCGGTCTGGGGATGGCTACACCTTC. The encoded protein is CASRSGDGYTF.

The chain is built from TRBV20-1 and TRBJ2-1; no clear D gene. Trimming stripped 8 bases from V and 0 bases from J, with 11 bases between. The CDR3 runs 13 residues. Germline assignment: CDR1 DFQATT and CDR2 SNEGSKA (reference sequence). In nucleotides, the CDR3 is TGCAGTAGGGTTCTTGACTCCTACAATGAGCAGTTCTTC. Protein sequence: CSRVLDSYNEQFF.

CDR3 DNA sequence: TGTGCCAGCAGCTTAGATGATGCGACAGGGGGCCGGGGGACCCAGTACTTC. This codes for CASSLDDATGGRGTQYF. The rearrangement uses TRBV7-2 and TRBJ2-5; 10 bases agree with TRBD1. Germline CDR1 is SGHTA and CDR2 is FQGNSA. After removal of 1 base from V and 7 bases from J, the junction contained 12 bases not matched to a gene. CDR3 size: 17 residues.

CDR3 sequence (DNA): TGTGCCAGTAGTATGGACCCGGGACAGTTCCAAGAGACCCAGTACTTC. It specifies CASSMDPGQFQETQYF. This chain links TRBV19 with TRBJ2-5, with 7 bases aligning to TRBD1. CDR1 is LNHDA and CDR2 is SQIVND in the germline V gene (reference sequence). The V gene end was trimmed by 3 bases and the J gene end by 1 base; junction bases not matched to a gene: 8. The CDR3 is 16 amino acids.

The V gene is TRBV6-2 or TRBV6-3, the J gene TRBJ1-1; D gene ambiguous. CDR1 MNHEY and CDR2 SVGEGT come from the germline V gene. V was shortened by 2 bases and J by 4 bases, with 11 bases between the two germline ends. CDR3 length: 14 amino acids. Written as DNA, the CDR3 is TGTGCCAGCAGTTACCCCCCGGGTGGCACTGAAGCTTTCTTT. It translates to CASSYPPGGTEAFF.

The gene calls are TRBV6-2 or TRBV6-3 and TRBJ2-3; 8 nucleotides match TRBD2. V was clipped by 1 base and J by 0 bases; unmatched bases: 6. Germline-derived CDR1 and CDR2 are MNHEY and SVGEGT. The CDR3 is 17 amino acids. Here the CDR3 DNA reads TGTGCCAGCAGTTACTACGGAGCGGGGGTTAGCACAGATACGCAGTATTTT. Its protein is CASSYYGAGVSTDTQYF.

The chain's CDR3 is CASSLGTGTGEETQYF. The CDR3 bases are TGTGCCAGCAGCTTAGGTACCGGGACCGGGGAAGAGACCCAGTACTTC. The genes are TRBV7-2 and TRBJ2-5; D could derive from TRBD1 or TRBD2 (5 bases each). V shed 1 base and J shed 3 bases, with 15 bases lying between them. CDR3 length: 16 amino acids. Germline CDR1 is SGHTA and CDR2 is FQGNSA.

In its sample, this clonotype was seen once. CDR3 loop: CASSPGFTYEQYF. The CDR3 DNA reads TGTGCCAGCAGTCCGGGCTTTACCTACGAGCAGTACTTC. The J gene is TRBJ2-7, the V gene TRBV6-1, with D hard to call. V lost 5 bases and J 2 bases, leaving 10 bases between the germline ends. Germline V gene data show CDR1 as MNHNS and CDR2 as SASEGT. The CDR3 extends over 13 amino acids.

The sample holds a few counts of this clonotype. V is TRBV6-1 and J is TRBJ2-7, with D tentatively TRBD2 (5 bases). The CDR3 has 11 amino acids. Per germline, CDR1 MNHNS and CDR2 SASEGT. V lost 8 bases and J lost 7, with 12 bases in between. The CDR3 DNA reads as TGTGCCAGCCGCCAGGACTTAGAGCAGTACTTC. It is translated as CASRQDLEQYF.